This section outlines one T cell receptor beta chain sequence together with its context. This sample is part of a study of technical replicates of blood from four donors. Some clones are missing from TCRdb's copy, which holds only in-frame ones; the method was immunoSEQ multiplex PCR. The table has about 50,000 clones, 92% seen once; the top ten hold under 5%. The CDR3 is 17 residues long. Germline CDR1 is ENHRY and CDR2 is SYGVKD. V shed 2 bases and J 3 bases; nucleotides not matched to a gene: 8. V usage is TRBV10-3 and J usage is TRBJ1-3, with 9 bases that match TRBD1. The sequence was obtained from a human donor in good health. Some clones in this sample may be carry-over from other donors' samples. Sequencing input: PBMCs. In DNA, the CDR3 is TGTGCCATCAGTGAGGGGATACAGGGGGCTCGTGGAAACACCATATATTTT. It translates to CAISEGIQGARGNTIYF.